These 16 T cell receptor beta chains were all obtained from the same sample, sequenced in a study of Ad26.COV2.S vaccination and SARS-CoV-2 variants. Treatment indicated: some 20 received Ad26.COV2.S at low or high dose, single or two shots; 5 received placebo; per-sample allocation not given. Following the first vaccine or placebo injection, samples were taken on day 63. Using immunoSEQ multiplex PCR, the repertoire was profiled, and TCRdb retains in-frame clones only, with some absent. Of under 250,000 clones listed, around 85% are singletons. Sequenced material: peripheral blood, taken in a trial of Ad26.COV2.S vaccine versus placebo. These receptors came from a person aged 18-60 years who received the Ad26.COV2.S COVID-19 vaccine or a placebo.

The rearrangement uses TRBV10-1 and TRBJ2-2; TRBD2 aligns across 8 bases. The CDR3 length is 16 residues. The trim removed 8 bases at V and 4 bases at J, leaving 12 bases unmatched. Germline V gives CDR1 WNHNN, CDR2 SYGVQD (reference sequence). The CDR3 protein is CASSYRLAPATGELFF. The CDR3 coding sequence is TGCGCCAGCTCCTATCGACTAGCGCCGGCCACCGGGGAGCTGTTTTTT.

The chain employs TRBV3-1 (or the pseudogene TRBV3-2) and TRBJ1-1; D gene unclear. The germline CDR1 and CDR2 sequences are LGHDT and YNNKEL (reference sequence). V lost 4 bases and J 6 bases, leaving 12 bases between the germline ends. The length of the CDR3 is 13 residues. CDR3 loop: CASSRTGDAEAFF. DNA for the CDR3: TGTGCCAGCAGCCGGACCGGTGACGCTGAAGCTTTCTTT.

The rearrangement joins TRBV3-1 (or the pseudogene TRBV3-2) to TRBJ2-5, with 9 bases matching TRBD2. Per the germline V gene, CDR1 is LGHDT and CDR2 is YNNKEL (reference sequence). This CDR3 region has 15 residues. Trimming cost V 8 bases and J 2 bases; bases outside gene matches: 9. The CDR3 DNA reads TGTGCCAGCCAGACTTCTAGCGGGGAACAAGAGACCCAGTACTTC. Translation: CASQTSSGEQETQYF.

This chain connects TRBV19 to TRBJ1-2; no definite D call. The CDR3 has 12 residues. Trimming removed 5 bases at V and 5 bases at J, with 9 bases between. The V gene's germline CDR1 is LNHDA and CDR2 SQIVND (reference sequence). The CDR3 DNA is TGTGCCAGTAGTCCCGGCCCGTATGGCTACACCTTC. Translated: CASSPGPYGYTF.

This clone was observed once. The rearrangement links TRBV29-1 to TRBJ2-7, with 9 bases fitting TRBD1. The CDR3 length is 16 residues. J was trimmed by 5 bases and V by 1 base; bases with no gene match: 12. From germline, CDR1 is SQVTM and CDR2 ANQGSEA. The CDR3 nucleotides are TGCAGCGTTGAAGGGAGGTCGGGGACAGGGAGCCACGAGCAGTACTTC. This codes for CSVEGRSGTGSHEQYF.

The chain has TRBV18 and TRBJ2-5, with a weak D call TRBD2 (6 bases). The germline CDR1 and CDR2 sequences are KGHSH and LQKENI. V was shortened by 3 bases and J by 6 bases, with 23 bases between the two germline ends. The CDR3 has 17 residues. The CDR3 here is CASSPAQPGVNGKTQYF. For the CDR3, the DNA is TGTGCCAGCTCACCCGCGCAACCGGGGGTAAATGGAAAGACCCAGTACTTC. Together with reference TRBV18 and TRBJ2-5, the CDR3 gives the full variable domain: NAGVMQNPRHLVRRRGQEARLRCSPMKGHSHVYWYRQLPEEGLKFMVYLQKENIIDESGMPKERFSAEFPKEGPSILRIQQVVRGDSAAYFCASSPAQPGVNGKTQYFGPGTRLLVL.

The chain joins TRBV11-3 to TRBJ2-5; D might be TRBD1 or TRBD2, each matching 5 bases. Trimming took 4 bases from V and 5 from J, leaving 14 bases between them. The germline CDR1 and CDR2 sequences are SGHNT and YENEEA. The CDR3 length is 14 residues. CDR3 bases: TGTGCCAGCAGCTCTCGGGGCCCCGCGGAGACCCAGTACTTC. Translating it yields CASSSRGPAETQYF.

The chain combines TRBV19 with TRBJ2-7; a possible D gene is TRBD2 (5 bases). The CDR3 contains 16 residues. The germline V and J ends were trimmed by 4 bases and 0 bases, with 16 bases remaining between them. Looked up from germline, CDR1 is LNHDA and CDR2 is SQIVND (reference sequence). CDR3 protein: CASSNPGGGSSYEQYF. In nucleotides, the CDR3 is TGTGCCAGTAGTAACCCCGGCGGAGGCAGCTCCTACGAGCAGTACTTC.

The gene calls are TRBV9 and TRBJ2-7; 11 bases are a match to TRBD1. After removal of 4 bases from V and 4 bases from J, the junction contained 10 bases not matched to a gene. Germline V lookup: CDR1 SGDLS, CDR2 YYNGEE. This CDR3 has 16 residues. CDR3 in amino acids: CASSPMSGTGGYEQYF. The CDR3 DNA follows: TGTGCCAGCAGCCCCATGTCCGGGACAGGGGGTTACGAGCAGTACTTC.

The rearrangement joins TRBV4-3 to TRBJ1-3, with D possibly TRBD1 on 5 matching bases. Germline values: CDR1 LGHNA, CDR2 YSLEER. The V end lost 0 bases, the J end lost 4 bases, and 10 bases lay between the germline ends. The CDR3 contains 15 residues. The CDR3 DNA reads as TGCGCCAGCAGCCAAGATCAGGGCCCGGGAAACACCATATATTTT. Its protein is CASSQDQGPGNTIYF.

The gene calls are TRBV7-2 and TRBJ2-1, with D maybe TRBD2 (6 bases). V was clipped by 4 bases and J by 4 bases, with 11 bases between them. Germline CDR1 reads SGHTA; CDR2 reads FQGNSA. The CDR3 is made up of 14 amino acids. The CDR3 here is CASSSAGPYNEQFF. The CDR3 nucleotides are TGTGCCAGCAGCTCAGCGGGCCCATACAATGAGCAGTTCTTC.

The chain combines TRBV4-2 with TRBJ2-6; weak D call: TRBD2 (6 bases). Germline V gene sequence: CDR1 LGHNA, CDR2 YNFKEQ. This CDR3 is built from 17 residues. V lost 4 bases, J lost 0 bases, and 13 bases lay in between. The CDR3 DNA is TGTGCCAGCAGCCCCCGGGGGATGAGCTCTGGGGCCAACGTCCTGACTTTC. This translates into CASSPRGMSSGANVLTF.

The chain uses TRBV6-6 and TRBJ2-7; TRBD1 might be the D (6 bases). The CDR3 spans 13 residues. Germline-derived CDR1 and CDR2 are MNHNY and SVGAGI (reference sequence). V lost 2 bases to trimming and J lost 3 bases, with 8 bases between them. The CDR3 nucleotides are TGTGCCAGCAGTTACGGGACATACTACGAGCAGTACGTC. It specifies CASSYGTYYEQYV.

This chain connects TRBV29-1 to TRBJ2-2; TRBD1 is a possible D gene (6 bases). Per the germline V gene, CDR1 is SQVTM and CDR2 is ANQGSEA. The V gene lost 4 bases and the J gene lost 1 base, with 13 bases spanning the gap. This CDR3 has 15 residues. The CDR3 region has the DNA TGCAGCGTTGCACCCGGGACACTGAACACCGGGGAGCTGTTTTTT. Translated, it gives CSVAPGTLNTGELFF.

The chain is built from TRBV30 and TRBJ2-3, with 11 bases that match TRBD2. J gave up 7 bases and V 0 bases, and 18 bases lay outside the gene matches. The length of the CDR3 is 19 residues. The V gene's germline CDR1 is GTSNPN and CDR2 SVGIG (reference sequence). CDR3 in DNA: TGTGCCTGGAGTGTAAGCTGGCTAGCGGGGGGCTCACTGCTAAATACGCAGTATTTT. It yields the protein CAWSVSWLAGGSLLNTQYF.

This chain links TRBV30 with TRBJ2-7, with D maybe TRBD1 (5 bases). The V gene's germline CDR1 is GTSNPN and CDR2 SVGIG (reference sequence). The CDR3 loop spans 13 amino acids. Trimming took off 4 bases at V and 1 base at J, with 11 bases between the two ends. The DNA for the CDR3 is TGTGCCTGGACCCTGGGGCATTCCTACGAGCAGTACTTC. The encoded protein is CAWTLGHSYEQYF.